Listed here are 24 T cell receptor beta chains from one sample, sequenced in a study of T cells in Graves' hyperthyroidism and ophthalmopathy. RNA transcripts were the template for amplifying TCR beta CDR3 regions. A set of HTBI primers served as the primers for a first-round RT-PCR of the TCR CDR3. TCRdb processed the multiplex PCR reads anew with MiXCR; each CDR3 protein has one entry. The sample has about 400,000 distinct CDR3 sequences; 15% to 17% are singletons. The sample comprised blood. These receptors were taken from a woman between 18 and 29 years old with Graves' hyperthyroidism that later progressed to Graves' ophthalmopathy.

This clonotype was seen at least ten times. CDR3 sequence (DNA): TGTGCCAGCAGCAAGGGTGGGAAGATGGGCGAGCAGTACTTC. This translates into CASSKGGKMGEQYF. The J gene is TRBJ2-7, the V gene TRBV7-2; D is undetermined. This CDR3 spans 14 amino acids. The V end lost 5 bases, the J end lost 6 bases, and 17 bases lay between the germline ends. Germline assignment: CDR1 SGHTA and CDR2 FQGNSA.

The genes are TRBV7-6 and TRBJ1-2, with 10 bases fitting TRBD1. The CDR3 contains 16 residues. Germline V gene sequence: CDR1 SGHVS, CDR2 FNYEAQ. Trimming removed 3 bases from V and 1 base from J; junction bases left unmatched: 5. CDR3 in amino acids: CASSFPGTGDNYGYTF. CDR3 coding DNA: TGTGCCAGCAGCTTCCCCGGGACAGGGGATAACTATGGCTACACCTTC. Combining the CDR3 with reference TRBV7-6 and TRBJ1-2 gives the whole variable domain GAGVSQSPRYKVTKRGQDVALRCDPISGHVSLYWYRQALGQGPEFLTYFNYEAQQDKSGLPNDRFSAERPEGSISTLTIQRTEQRDSAMYRCASSFPGTGDNYGYTFGSGTRLTVV.

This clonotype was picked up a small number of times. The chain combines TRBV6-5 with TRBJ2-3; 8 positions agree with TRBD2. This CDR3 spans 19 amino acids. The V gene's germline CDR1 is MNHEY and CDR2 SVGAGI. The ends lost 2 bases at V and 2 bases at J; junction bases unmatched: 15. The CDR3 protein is CASSYRREALDIPTDTQYF. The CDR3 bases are TGTGCCAGCAGTTACAGGCGGGAGGCCTTAGACATCCCCACAGATACGCAGTATTTT.

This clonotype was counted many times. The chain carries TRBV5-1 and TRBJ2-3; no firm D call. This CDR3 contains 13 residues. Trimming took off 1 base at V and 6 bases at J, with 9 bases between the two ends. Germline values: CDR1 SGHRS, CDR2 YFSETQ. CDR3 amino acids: CASSLRQLDTQYF. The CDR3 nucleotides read TGCGCCAGCAGCTTGCGTCAGTTGGATACGCAGTATTTT.

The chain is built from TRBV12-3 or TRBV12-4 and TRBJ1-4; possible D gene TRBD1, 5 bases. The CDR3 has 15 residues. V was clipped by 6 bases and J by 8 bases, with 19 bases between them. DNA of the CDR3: TGTGCCAGCAGCATAGTGGGGGAGGGGAGGGAAAAACTGTTTTTT. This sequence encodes CASSIVGEGREKLFF.

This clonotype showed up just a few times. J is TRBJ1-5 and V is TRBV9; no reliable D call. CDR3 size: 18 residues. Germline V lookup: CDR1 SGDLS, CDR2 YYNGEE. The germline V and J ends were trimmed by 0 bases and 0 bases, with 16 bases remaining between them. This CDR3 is CASSVVYWQLYSNQPQHF. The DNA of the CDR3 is TGTGCCAGCAGCGTAGTCTATTGGCAACTTTATAGCAATCAGCCCCAGCATTTT.

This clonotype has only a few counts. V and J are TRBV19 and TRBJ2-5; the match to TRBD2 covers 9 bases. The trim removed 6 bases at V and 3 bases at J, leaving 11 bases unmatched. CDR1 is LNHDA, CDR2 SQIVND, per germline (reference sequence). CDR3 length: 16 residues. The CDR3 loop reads CASRRAGGETEETQYF. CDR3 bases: TGTGCCAGTAGAAGGGCGGGAGGGGAGACCGAAGAGACCCAGTACTTC. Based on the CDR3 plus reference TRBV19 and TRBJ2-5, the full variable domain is DGGITQSPKYLFRKEGQNVTLSCEQNLNHDAMYWYRQDPGQGLRLIYYSQIVNDFQKGDIAEGYSVSREKKESFPLTVTSAQKNPTAFYLCASRRAGGETEETQYFGPGTRLLVL.

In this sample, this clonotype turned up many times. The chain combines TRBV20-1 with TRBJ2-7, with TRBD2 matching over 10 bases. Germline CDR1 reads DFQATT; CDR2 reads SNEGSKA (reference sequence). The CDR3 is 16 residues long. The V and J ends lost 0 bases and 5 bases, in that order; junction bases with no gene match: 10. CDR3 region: CSARDRVLAGAHEQYF. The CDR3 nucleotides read TGCAGTGCTAGAGATCGGGTGCTAGCGGGAGCCCACGAGCAGTACTTC.

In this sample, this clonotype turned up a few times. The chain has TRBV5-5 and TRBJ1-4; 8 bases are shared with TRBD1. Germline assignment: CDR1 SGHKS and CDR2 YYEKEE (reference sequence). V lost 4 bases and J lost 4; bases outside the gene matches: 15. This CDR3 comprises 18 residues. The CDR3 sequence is CASSPPRGRGHGNEKLFF. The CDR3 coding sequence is TGTGCCAGCAGCCCCCCGCGGGGCAGGGGGCACGGTAATGAAAAACTGTTTTTT.

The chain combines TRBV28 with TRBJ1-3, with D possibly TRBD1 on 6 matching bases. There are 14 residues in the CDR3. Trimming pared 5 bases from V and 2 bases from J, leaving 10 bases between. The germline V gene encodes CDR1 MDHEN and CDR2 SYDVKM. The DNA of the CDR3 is TGTGCCAGCAGTCCCCCAGGGGCTGGAAACACCATATATTTT. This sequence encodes CASSPPGAGNTIYF.

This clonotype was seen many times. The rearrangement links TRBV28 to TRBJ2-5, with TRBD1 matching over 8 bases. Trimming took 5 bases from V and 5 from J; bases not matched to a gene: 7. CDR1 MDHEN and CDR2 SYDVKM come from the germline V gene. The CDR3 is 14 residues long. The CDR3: CASSKTGVGETQYF. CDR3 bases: TGTGCCAGCAGTAAGACAGGGGTTGGGGAGACCCAGTACTTC.

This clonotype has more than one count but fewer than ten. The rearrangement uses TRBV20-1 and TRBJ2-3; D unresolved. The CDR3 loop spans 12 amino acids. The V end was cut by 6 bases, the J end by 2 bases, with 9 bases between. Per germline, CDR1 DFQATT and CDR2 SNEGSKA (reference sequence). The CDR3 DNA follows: TGCAGTGCCAGGACCACCACAGATACGCAGTATTTT. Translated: CSARTTTDTQYF.

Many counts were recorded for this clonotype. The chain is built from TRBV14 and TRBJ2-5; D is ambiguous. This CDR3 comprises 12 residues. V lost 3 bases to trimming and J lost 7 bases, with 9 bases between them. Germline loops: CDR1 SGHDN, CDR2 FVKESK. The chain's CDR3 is CASSQSGRTQYF. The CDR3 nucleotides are TGTGCCAGCAGCCAGAGTGGTCGGACCCAGTACTTC.

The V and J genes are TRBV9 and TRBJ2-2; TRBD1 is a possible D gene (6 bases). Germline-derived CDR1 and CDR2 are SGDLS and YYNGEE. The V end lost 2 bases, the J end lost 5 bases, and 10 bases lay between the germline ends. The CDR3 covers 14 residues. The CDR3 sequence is CASSVQGLTGELFF. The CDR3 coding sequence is TGTGCCAGCAGCGTCCAGGGGCTTACCGGGGAGCTGTTTTTT.

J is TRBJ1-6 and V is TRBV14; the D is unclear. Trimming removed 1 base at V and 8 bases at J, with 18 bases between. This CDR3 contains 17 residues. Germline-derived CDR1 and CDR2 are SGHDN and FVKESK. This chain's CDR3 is CASSQARSGRWDSPLHF. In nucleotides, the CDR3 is TGTGCCAGCAGCCAAGCGAGGAGTGGCAGGTGGGATTCACCCCTCCACTTT.

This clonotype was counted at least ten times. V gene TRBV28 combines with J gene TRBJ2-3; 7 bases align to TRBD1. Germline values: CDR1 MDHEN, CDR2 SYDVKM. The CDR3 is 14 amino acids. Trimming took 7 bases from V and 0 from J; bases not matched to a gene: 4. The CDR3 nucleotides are TGTGCCAGCATGGGACAGCCTAGCACAGATACGCAGTATTTT. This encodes CASMGQPSTDTQYF.

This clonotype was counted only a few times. The CDR3 protein is CASSQKAGLRTDTQYF. The CDR3 DNA reads TGTGCCAGCAGCCAGAAAGCGGGACTAAGGACAGATACGCAGTATTTT. The chain recombines TRBV14 with TRBJ2-3, with 7 nucleotides matching TRBD2. The germline CDR1 and CDR2 sequences are SGHDN and FVKESK. The length of the CDR3 is 16 residues. With 3 bases clipped from V and 3 bases from J, the junction kept 9 bases outside the gene matches.

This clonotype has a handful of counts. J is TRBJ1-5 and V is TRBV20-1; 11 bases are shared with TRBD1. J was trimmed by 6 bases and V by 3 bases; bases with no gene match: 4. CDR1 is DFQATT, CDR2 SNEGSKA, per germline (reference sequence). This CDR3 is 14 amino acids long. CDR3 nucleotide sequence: TGCAGTGCTAGGGGGGACAGGGGGGGTCAGCCCCAGCATTTT. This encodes CSARGDRGGQPQHF.

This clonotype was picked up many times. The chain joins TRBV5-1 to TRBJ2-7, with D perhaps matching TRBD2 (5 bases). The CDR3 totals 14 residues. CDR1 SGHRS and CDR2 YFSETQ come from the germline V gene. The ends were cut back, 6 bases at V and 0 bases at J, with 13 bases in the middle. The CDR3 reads CASNSGGVSYEQYF. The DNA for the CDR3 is TGCGCCAGCAACTCCGGAGGAGTCTCCTACGAGCAGTACTTC.

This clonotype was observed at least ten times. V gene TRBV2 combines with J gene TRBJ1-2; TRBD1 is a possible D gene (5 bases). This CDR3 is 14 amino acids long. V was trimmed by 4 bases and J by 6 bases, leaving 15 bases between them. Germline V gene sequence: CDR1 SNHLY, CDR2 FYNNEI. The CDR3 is CASSGGTGRNGYTF. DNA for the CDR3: TGTGCCAGCAGTGGGGGGACTGGAAGAAATGGCTACACCTTC.

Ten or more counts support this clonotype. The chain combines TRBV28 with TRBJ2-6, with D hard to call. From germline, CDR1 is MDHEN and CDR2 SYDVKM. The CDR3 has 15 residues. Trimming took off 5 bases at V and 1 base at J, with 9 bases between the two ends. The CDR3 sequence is CASSVLSSGANVLTF. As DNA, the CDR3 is TGTGCCAGCAGTGTCCTCTCGTCTGGGGCCAACGTCCTGACTTTC.

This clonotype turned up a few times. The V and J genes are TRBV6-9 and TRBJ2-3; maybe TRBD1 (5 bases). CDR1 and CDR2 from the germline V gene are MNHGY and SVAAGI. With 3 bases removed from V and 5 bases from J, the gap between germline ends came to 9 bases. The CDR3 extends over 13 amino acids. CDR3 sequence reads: CASSYGQGDTQYF. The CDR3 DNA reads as TGTGCCAGCAGTTACGGGCAGGGAGATACGCAGTATTTT.

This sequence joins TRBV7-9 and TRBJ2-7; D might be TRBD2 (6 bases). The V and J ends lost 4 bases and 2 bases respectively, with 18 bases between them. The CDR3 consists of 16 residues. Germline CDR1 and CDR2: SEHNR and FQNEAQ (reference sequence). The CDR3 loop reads CASSSNQGLPPYEQYF. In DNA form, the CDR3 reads TGTGCCAGCAGCTCAAACCAGGGACTGCCTCCCTACGAGCAGTACTTC.

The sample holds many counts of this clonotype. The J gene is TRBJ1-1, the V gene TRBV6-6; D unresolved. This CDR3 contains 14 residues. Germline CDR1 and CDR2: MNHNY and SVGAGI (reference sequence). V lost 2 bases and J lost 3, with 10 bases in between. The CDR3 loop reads CASSYGGSDTEAFF. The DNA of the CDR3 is TGTGCCAGCAGTTACGGAGGGTCGGACACTGAAGCTTTCTTT.